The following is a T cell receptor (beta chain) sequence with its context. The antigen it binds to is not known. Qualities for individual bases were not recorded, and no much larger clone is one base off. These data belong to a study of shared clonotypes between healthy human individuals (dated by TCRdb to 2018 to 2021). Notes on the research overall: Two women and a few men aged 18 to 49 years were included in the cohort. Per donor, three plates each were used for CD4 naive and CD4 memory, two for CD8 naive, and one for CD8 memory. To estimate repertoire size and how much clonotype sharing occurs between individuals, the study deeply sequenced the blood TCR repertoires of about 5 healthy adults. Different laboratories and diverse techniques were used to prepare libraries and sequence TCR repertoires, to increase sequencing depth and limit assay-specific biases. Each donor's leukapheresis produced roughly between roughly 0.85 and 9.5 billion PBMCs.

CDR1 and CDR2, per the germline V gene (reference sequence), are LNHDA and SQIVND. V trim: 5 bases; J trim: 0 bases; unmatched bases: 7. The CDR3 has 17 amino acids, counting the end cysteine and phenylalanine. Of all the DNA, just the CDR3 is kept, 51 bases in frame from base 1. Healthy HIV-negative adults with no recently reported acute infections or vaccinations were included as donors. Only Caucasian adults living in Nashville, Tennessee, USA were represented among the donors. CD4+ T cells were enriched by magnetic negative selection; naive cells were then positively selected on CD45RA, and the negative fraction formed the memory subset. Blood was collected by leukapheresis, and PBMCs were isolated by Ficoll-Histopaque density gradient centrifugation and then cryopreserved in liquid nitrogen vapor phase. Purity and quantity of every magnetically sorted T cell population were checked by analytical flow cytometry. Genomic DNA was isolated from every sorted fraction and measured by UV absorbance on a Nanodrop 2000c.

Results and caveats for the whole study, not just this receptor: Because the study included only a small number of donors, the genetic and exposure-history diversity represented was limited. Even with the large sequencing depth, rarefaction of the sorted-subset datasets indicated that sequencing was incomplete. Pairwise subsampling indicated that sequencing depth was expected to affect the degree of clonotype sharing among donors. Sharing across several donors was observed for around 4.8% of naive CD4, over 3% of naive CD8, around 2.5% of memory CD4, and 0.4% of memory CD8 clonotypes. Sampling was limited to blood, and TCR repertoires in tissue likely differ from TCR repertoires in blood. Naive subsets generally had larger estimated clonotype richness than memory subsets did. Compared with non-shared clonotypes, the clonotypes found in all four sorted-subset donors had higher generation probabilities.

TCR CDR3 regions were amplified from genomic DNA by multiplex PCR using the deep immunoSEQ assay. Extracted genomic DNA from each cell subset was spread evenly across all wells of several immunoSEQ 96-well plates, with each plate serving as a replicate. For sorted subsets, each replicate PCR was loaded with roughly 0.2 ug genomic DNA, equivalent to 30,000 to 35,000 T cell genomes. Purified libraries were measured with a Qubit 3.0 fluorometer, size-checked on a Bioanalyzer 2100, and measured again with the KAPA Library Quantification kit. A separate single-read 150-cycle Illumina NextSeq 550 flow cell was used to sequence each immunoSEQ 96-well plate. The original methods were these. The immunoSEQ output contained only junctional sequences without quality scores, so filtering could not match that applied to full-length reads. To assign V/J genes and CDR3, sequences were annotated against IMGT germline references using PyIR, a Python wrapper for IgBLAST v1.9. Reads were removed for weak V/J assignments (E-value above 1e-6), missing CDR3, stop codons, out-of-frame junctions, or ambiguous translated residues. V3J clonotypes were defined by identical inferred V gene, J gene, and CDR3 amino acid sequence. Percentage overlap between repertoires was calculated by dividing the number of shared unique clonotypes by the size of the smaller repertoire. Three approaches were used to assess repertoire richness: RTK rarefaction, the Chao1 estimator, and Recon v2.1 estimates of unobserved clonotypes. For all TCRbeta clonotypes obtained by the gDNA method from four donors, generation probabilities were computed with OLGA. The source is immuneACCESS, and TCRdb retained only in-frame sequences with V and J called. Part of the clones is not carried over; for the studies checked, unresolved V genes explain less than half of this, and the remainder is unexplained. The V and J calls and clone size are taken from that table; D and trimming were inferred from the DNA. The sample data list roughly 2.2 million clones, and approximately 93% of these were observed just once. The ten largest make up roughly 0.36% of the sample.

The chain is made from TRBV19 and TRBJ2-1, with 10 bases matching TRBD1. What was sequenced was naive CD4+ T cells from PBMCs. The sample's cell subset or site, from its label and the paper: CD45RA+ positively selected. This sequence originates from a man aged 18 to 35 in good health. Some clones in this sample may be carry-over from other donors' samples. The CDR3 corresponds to CASSSRGQGSSYNEQFF. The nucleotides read TGTGCCAGTAGTTCGAGGGGACAGGGGAGCTCCTACAATGAGCAGTTCTTC.